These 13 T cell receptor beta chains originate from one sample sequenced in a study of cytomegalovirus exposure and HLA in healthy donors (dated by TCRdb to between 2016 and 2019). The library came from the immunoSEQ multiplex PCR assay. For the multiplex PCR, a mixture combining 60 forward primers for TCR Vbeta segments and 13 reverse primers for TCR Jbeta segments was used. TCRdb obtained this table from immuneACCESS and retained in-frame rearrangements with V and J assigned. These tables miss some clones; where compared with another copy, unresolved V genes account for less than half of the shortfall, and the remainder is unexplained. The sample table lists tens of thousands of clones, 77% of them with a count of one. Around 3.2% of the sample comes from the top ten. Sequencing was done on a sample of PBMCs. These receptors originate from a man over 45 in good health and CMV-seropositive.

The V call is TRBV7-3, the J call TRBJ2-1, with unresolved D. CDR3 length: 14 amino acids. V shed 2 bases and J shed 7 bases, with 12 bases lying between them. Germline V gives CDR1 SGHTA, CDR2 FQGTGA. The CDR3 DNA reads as TGTGCCAGCAGCTTAGTTTCTAGTTCGAATGAGCAGTTCTTC. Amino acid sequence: CASSLVSSSNEQFF.

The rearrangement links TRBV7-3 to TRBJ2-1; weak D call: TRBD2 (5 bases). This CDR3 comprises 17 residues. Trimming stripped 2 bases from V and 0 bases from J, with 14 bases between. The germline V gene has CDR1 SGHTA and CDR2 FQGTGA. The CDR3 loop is CASSLLSGLSSYNEQFF. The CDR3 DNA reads TGTGCCAGCAGCTTACTAAGTGGACTCAGCTCCTACAATGAGCAGTTCTTC. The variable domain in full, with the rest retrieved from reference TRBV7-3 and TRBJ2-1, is GAGVSQTPSNKVTEKGKYVELRCDPISGHTALYWYRQSLGQGPEFLIYFQGTGAADDSGLPNDRFFAVRPEGSVSTLKIQRTERGDSAVYLCASSLLSGLSSYNEQFFGPGTRLTVL.

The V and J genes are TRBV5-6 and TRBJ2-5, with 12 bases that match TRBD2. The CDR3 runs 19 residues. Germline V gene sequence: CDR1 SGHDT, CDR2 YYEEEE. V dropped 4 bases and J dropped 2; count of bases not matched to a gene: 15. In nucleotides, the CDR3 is TGTGCCAGCAGCAGTACCGGGACTAGCGGGTTTGGGTGGCAAGAGACCCAGTACTTC. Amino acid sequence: CASSSTGTSGFGWQETQYF.

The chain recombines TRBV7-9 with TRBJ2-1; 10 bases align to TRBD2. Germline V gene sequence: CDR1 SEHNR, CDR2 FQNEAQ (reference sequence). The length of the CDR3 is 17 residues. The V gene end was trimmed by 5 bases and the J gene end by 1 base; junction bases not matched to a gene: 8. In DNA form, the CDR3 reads TGTGCCAGCAGCCCGGGTGCGGGACTAGCGTCCTACAATGAGCAGTTCTTC. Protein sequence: CASSPGAGLASYNEQFF.

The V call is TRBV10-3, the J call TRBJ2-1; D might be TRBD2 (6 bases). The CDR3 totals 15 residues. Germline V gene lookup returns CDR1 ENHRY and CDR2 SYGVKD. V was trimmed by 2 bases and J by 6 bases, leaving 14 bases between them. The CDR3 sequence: CAISEGGTPSNEQFF. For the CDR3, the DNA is TGTGCCATCAGTGAGGGCGGGACCCCCAGCAATGAGCAGTTCTTC.

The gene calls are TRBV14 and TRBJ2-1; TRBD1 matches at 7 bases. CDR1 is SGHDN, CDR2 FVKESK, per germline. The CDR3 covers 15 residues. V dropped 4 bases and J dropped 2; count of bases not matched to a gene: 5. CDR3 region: CASSPIDRAYNEQFF. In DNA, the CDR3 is TGTGCCAGCAGCCCCATAGACAGGGCCTACAATGAGCAGTTCTTC.

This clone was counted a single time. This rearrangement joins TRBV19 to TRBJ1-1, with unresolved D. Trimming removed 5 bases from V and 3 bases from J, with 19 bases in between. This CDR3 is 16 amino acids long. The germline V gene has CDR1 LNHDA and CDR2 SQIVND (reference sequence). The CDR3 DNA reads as TGTGCCAGTAGTGCCCGCCCGGGTCAGTGGGACACTGAAGCTTTCTTT. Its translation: CASSARPGQWDTEAFF.

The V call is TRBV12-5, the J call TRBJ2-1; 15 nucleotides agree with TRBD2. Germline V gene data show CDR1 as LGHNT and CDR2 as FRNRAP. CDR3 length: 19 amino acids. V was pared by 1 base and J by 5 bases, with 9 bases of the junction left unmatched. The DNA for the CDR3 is TGTGCTAGTGGTTTGGGGCACGGGACTAGCGGGAGGCAAGACAATGAGCAGTTCTTC. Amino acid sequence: CASGLGHGTSGRQDNEQFF.

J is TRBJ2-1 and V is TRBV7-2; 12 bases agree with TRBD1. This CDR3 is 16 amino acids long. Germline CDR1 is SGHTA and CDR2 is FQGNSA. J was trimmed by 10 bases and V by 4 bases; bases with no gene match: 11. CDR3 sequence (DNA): TGTGCCAGCAGCTCCGGGGACAGGGGGCTCACCAAAGAGCAGTTCTTC. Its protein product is CASSSGDRGLTKEQFF.

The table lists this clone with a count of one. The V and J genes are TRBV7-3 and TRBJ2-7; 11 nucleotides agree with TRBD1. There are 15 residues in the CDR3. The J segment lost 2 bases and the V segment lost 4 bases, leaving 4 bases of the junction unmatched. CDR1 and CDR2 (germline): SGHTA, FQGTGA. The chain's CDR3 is CASSSGQGAPYEQYF. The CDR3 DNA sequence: TGTGCCAGCAGCTCCGGACAGGGGGCCCCCTACGAGCAGTACTTC.

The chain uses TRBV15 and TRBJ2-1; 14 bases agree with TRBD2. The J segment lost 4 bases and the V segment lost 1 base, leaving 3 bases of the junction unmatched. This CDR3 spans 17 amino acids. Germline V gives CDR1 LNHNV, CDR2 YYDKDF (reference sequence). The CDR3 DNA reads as TGTGCCACCAGCAGAGGGACTAGCGGGAGGTGGTACAATGAGCAGTTCTTC. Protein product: CATSRGTSGRWYNEQFF.

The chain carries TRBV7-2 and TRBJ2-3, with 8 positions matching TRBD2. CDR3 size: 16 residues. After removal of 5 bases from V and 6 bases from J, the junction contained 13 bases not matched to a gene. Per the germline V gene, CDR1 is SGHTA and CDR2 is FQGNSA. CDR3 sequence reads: CASSLGGGLGRDTQYF. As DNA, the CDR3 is TGTGCCAGCAGCCTAGGCGGGGGGCTCGGGAGGGATACGCAGTATTTT.

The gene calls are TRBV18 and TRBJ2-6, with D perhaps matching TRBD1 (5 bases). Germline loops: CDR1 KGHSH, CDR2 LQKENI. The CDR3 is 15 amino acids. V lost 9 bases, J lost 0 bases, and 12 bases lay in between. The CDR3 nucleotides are TGTGCCAGTCGCCAGGGTAACTCTGGGGCCAACGTCCTGACTTTC. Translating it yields CASRQGNSGANVLTF.